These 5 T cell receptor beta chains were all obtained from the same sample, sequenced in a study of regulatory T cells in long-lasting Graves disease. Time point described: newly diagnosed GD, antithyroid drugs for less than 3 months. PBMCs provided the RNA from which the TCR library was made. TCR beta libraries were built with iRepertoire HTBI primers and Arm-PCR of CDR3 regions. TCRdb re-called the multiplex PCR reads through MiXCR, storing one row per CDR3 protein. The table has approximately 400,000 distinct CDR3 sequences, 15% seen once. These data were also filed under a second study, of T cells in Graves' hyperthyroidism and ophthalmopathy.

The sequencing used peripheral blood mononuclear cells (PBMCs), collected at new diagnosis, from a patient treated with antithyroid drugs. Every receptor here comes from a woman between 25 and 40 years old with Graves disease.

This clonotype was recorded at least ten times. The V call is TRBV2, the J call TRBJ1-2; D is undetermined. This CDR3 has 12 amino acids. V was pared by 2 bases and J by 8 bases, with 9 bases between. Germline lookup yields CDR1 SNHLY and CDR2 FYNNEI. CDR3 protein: CASSETWYGYTF. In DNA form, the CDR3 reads TGTGCCAGCAGTGAAACCTGGTACGGCTACACCTTC.

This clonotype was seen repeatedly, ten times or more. CDR3 in DNA: TGTGCCAGCAGTTTAAGCGGGGTCGCCTACGAGCAGTACTTC. It encodes CASSLSGVAYEQYF. The chain links TRBV27 to TRBJ2-7, with 7 positions matching TRBD2. Per the germline V gene, CDR1 is MNHEY and CDR2 is SMNVEV (reference sequence). The J segment lost 2 bases and the V segment lost 2 bases, leaving 3 bases of the junction unmatched. The CDR3 totals 14 residues.

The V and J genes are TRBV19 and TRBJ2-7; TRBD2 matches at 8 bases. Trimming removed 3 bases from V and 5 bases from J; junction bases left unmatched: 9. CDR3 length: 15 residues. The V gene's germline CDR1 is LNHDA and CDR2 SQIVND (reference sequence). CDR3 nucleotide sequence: TGTGCCAGTAGTATTACGGGGGGGGCGACAAACGAGCAGTACTTC. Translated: CASSITGGATNEQYF.

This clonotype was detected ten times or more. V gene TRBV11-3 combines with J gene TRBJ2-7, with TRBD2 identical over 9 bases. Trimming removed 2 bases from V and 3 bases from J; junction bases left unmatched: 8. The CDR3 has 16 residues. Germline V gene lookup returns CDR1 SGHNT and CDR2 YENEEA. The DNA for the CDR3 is TGTGCCAGCAGCTTACGTCAGCGGGGGGACCTCTACGAGCAGTACTTC. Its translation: CASSLRQRGDLYEQYF.

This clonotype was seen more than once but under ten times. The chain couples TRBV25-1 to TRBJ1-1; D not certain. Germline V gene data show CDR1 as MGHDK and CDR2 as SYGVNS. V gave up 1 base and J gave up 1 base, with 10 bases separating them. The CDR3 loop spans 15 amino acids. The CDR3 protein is CASSEFDERNTEAFF. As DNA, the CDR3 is TGTGCCAGCAGTGAATTTGACGAGAGGAACACTGAAGCTTTCTTT.